This record looks at one TCR beta chain sequence and its context. This clonotype has a count of ten or more. Which antigen it targets is not known. Qualities for individual bases were not recorded, and no much larger clone is one base off. This specimen belongs to a study of identical twins (dated by TCRdb to the mid-2010s). Study-level background: To test whether fetal clonotypes persist, this study deep-sequenced TCR alpha and beta repertoires from monozygotic twins, from unrelated adults of various ages, and from cord blood. To rule out contamination, the twin experiments were replicated at different times with different library preparation protocols. Broad study findings and their caveats: Abundant cord blood beta clonotypes carried fewer insertions; young adult naive repertoires showed a weaker similar trend, while memory repertoires showed none. Conclusions relied on cross-sectional statistical analysis, since the same donors could not be followed over many years. Invariant T cells such as MAIT and iNKT could partly confound zero-insertion analyses, though diverse VJ usage argued against this for most clonotypes. Recombination models systematically underestimated out-of-frame TCR alpha sharing in monozygotic twins but agreed with sharing between unrelated individuals. Compared with coincidental sharing between unrelated individuals, out-of-frame TCR alpha sequences shared between twins showed an excess of sequences with low generation probability. Excess twin sharing in beta out-of-frame sequences was weaker because fewer shared sequences lowered the signal-to-noise ratio.

All donors were healthy Caucasians. Three pairs of female monozygotic twins, all aged about 18 to 30 years, made up the twin cohort. Peripheral blood mononuclear cells were the source from which RNA for the TCR libraries was isolated. V loses 1 base, J loses 7 bases, and the germline ends lie 12 bases apart. The CDR3 numbers 13 residues from cysteine through phenylalanine. The CDR3 DNA has 39 bases and is translated from base 1. CDR1 is given as SGHRS and CDR2 as YFSETQ, both from the germline V gene. The protocol used for the library was 5' RACE. The sequencing machine was an Illumina HiSeq 2000. Template switching introduced a universal primer binding site; the final cDNA contained a unique molecular identifier, enabling accurate counting of TCR cDNA molecules. First-strand cDNA for TCR alpha and beta chains was synthesized from specific primers in the conserved constant-segment region. To control for contamination, each cDNA library was double barcoded with a SMART-Mk sample barcode plus Illumina barcodes. TruSeq adapter sequences along with Illumina sample barcodes were introduced in two successive PCR steps. TCR alpha and beta cDNA libraries were sequenced on the Illumina HiSeq platform with custom primers. As for the authors' bioinformatics: MiGEC processed the raw reads to extract unique molecular identifiers, while MiXCR was used to determine the CDR3 positions. Recombination models were inferred per individual with the repgenHMM and IGoR tools using an EM algorithm. Shared clonotype analysis was performed with the tcR package in R, normalizing sharing by the product of cloneset sizes. To study raw recombination without the effects of thymic and clonal selection, out-of-frame nonproductive sequences were analyzed. The raw public reads went through TCRdb reprocessing: fastp at Q25, MiXCR clone calling, in-frame beta chains kept. One record per CDR3 amino acid sequence lists the most common genes and DNA. The V and J calls shown here were made by TCRdb, not taken from the authors' results. For this sample the table gives some 500,000 distinct CDR3 sequences, of which nearly 10% were detected only once. The ten largest account for under 3% of the sample.

These same records also appear under a second study, on yellow fever vaccine responses in identical twins. Reported in the second study: According to the authors, in identical twins the way T cells responded to vaccination appeared partly convergent and partly personalized. In identical twins, the study followed T cell clones that responded to the vaccine with precision.

Material: PBMCs. In this chain, TRBV5-1 is recombined with TRBJ2-7; there is no confident call for the D gene. This TCR came from a woman between 18 and 29 years old in good health. In nucleotides, the sequence is TGCGCCAGCAGCTTGACTGAGAGGTGGGAGCAGTACTTC. It codes for CASSLTERWEQYF.